One and the same sample provided the 24 T cell receptor beta chains below, sequenced in a study of blood T cell repertoires in COVID-19. Here immunoSEQ multiplex PCR was the method, and the copy in TCRdb shows in-frame clones only, minus some. The sample includes some 90,000 clones, around 85% of them seen just once. What was sequenced was peripheral blood. The source of these receptors is a man aged 55 to 69 with acute or convalescent COVID-19.

This chain uses TRBV3-1 (or the pseudogene TRBV3-2) with TRBJ2-1, with 8 bases matching TRBD1. The CDR3 is 14 residues long. Germline CDR1 reads LGHDT; CDR2 reads YNNKEL (reference sequence). With 3 bases clipped from V and 14 bases from J, the junction kept 12 bases outside the gene matches. This CDR3 is CASSQSRSGTGKFF. CDR3 sequence (DNA): TGTGCCAGCAGCCAGTCCCGGTCCGGGACAGGAAAGTTCTTC.

This chain connects TRBV27 to TRBJ1-6; 8 nucleotides align to TRBD1. V lost 6 bases to trimming and J lost 7 bases; unmatched junction nucleotides: 5. The CDR3 contains 14 residues. In germline, CDR1 is MNHEY, CDR2 SMNVEV (reference sequence). The CDR3 coding sequence is TGTGCCAGCAGCCGAGACAGGGGAAATTCACCCCTCCACTTT. Translated: CASSRDRGNSPLHF.

This clone was found once. This chain connects TRBV6-5 to TRBJ2-7, with D possibly matching TRBD1 (5 bases). CDR1 is MNHEY, CDR2 SVGAGI, per germline. Trimming removed 5 bases at V and 7 bases at J, with 18 bases between. This CDR3 region has 14 residues. The CDR3 sequence is CASSPGGRVNEQYF. CDR3 in DNA: TGTGCCAGCAGTCCCGGTGGCAGGGTGAATGAGCAGTACTTC.

This chain joins TRBV5-5 and TRBJ1-2; D ambiguous. CDR3 length equals 13 residues. CDR1 and CDR2 (germline): SGHKS, YYEKEE (reference sequence). The V end lost 4 bases, the J end lost 3 bases, and 10 bases lay between the germline ends. In DNA, the CDR3 is TGTGCCAGCAGCCGGCCCGGGGACTATGGCTACACCTTC. Translating it yields CASSRPGDYGYTF.

The chain has TRBV5-1 and TRBJ2-3, with 7 bases fitting TRBD2. CDR1 is SGHRS and CDR2 is YFSETQ in the germline V gene. This CDR3 is built from 14 residues. V shed 4 bases and J 1 base; nucleotides not matched to a gene: 3. The CDR3 coding sequence is TGCGCCAGCAGCGTGGCGGGGGGCACAGATACGCAGTATTTT. This translates into CASSVAGGTDTQYF.

The V gene is TRBV7-2, the J gene TRBJ1-1, with 9 bases lining up with TRBD1. The J segment lost 13 bases and the V segment lost 0 bases, leaving 9 bases of the junction unmatched. The CDR3 runs 14 residues. The V gene's germline CDR1 is SGHTA and CDR2 FQGNSA. CDR3 in DNA: TGTGCCAGCAGCTTAGCAACGGACAGGGGAGTTATTTTCTTT. Translation gives CASSLATDRGVIFF.

This clone turned up a few times. The rearrangement links TRBV7-2 to TRBJ2-7; D is possibly TRBD2 (6 bases). V lost 1 base and J 3 bases, leaving 16 bases between the germline ends. Looked up from germline, CDR1 is SGHTA and CDR2 is FQGNSA. CDR3 length equals 16 residues. The CDR3 sequence is CASSLGLGEEGYEQYF. The DNA of the CDR3 is TGTGCCAGCAGCTTAGGTTTGGGGGAGGAGGGCTACGAGCAGTACTTC.

The table lists this clone with a count of one. The V gene is TRBV3-1 (or the pseudogene TRBV3-2), the J gene TRBJ1-6; 8 bases map to TRBD1. Germline CDR1 is LGHDT and CDR2 is YNNKEL (reference sequence). The junction had 6 bases not matched to a gene; V was cut back by 4 bases and J by 7 bases. CDR3 size: 15 residues. The CDR3 reads CASSLGTGYNSPLHF. CDR3 nucleotide sequence: TGTGCCAGCAGCCTAGGGACAGGTTACAATTCACCCCTCCACTTT.

This clone was observed a single time. J is TRBJ2-1 and V is TRBV29-1; D remains ambiguous. The germline V gene has CDR1 SQVTM and CDR2 ANQGSEA. The ends were cut back, 7 bases at V and 4 bases at J, with 8 bases in the middle. The CDR3 length is 11 residues. The CDR3 nucleotides read TGCAGCGGAGCAGGTTACAATGAGCAGTTCTTC. Its protein is CSGAGYNEQFF.

The V gene is TRBV30, the J gene TRBJ1-5; weak D call: TRBD1 (5 bases). CDR3 length: 14 amino acids. Germline loops: CDR1 GTSNPN, CDR2 SVGIG (reference sequence). V was clipped by 5 bases and J by 6 bases, with 17 bases between them. The CDR3 here is CAWQAGTQSQPQHF. DNA for the CDR3: TGTGCCTGGCAAGCCGGGACTCAATCTCAGCCCCAGCATTTT.

The rearrangement links TRBV19 to TRBJ1-1; D not resolved. Germline CDR1 and CDR2: LNHDA and SQIVND (reference sequence). This CDR3 is 14 amino acids long. V lost 5 bases and J 5 bases, leaving 15 bases between the germline ends. This CDR3 is CASSFGSYRTEAFF. The CDR3 DNA sequence: TGTGCCAGTAGTTTTGGTTCGTACCGGACTGAAGCTTTCTTT.

The chain links TRBV25-1 to TRBJ1-1; D is perhaps TRBD1 (6 bases). This CDR3 region has 13 residues. Germline assignment: CDR1 MGHDK and CDR2 SYGVNS. V lost 7 bases and J 0 bases, leaving 9 bases between the germline ends. This CDR3 reads CASTGQLNTEAFF. The CDR3 bases are TGTGCCAGCACAGGACAGCTGAACACTGAAGCTTTCTTT. Together with reference TRBV25-1 and TRBJ1-1, the CDR3 gives the full variable domain: EADIYQTPRYLVIGTGKKITLECSQTMGHDKMYWYQQDPGMELHLIHYSYGVNSTEKGDLSSESTVSRIRTEHFPLTLESARPSHTSQYLCASTGQLNTEAFFGQGTRLTVV.

The gene calls are TRBV5-1 and TRBJ1-2; 7 bases map to TRBD1. Germline V CDR1 and CDR2: SGHRS, YFSETQ. This CDR3 comprises 14 residues. The ends lost 4 bases at V and 2 bases at J; junction bases unmatched: 5. The CDR3 DNA reads as TGCGCCAGCAGCCCGCAGACAGGGAACTATGGCTACACCTTC. It translates to CASSPQTGNYGYTF.

The V and J genes are TRBV3-1 (or the pseudogene TRBV3-2) and TRBJ2-7; tentative D call: TRBD1 (7 bases). In germline, CDR1 is LGHDT, CDR2 YNNKEL (reference sequence). The CDR3 sequence is 15 residues long. V gave up 1 base and J gave up 2 bases, with 12 bases separating them. The CDR3 loop is CASSQAGGKTYEQYF. CDR3 nucleotides: TGTGCCAGCAGCCAAGCAGGGGGGAAAACCTACGAGCAGTACTTC.

V gene TRBV27 combines with J gene TRBJ2-7, with 8 bases that match TRBD2. Trimming at V came to 2 bases and at J to 5 bases, leaving 8 bases not matched to a gene. The CDR3 is made up of 15 amino acids. Germline V gives CDR1 MNHEY, CDR2 SMNVEV (reference sequence). CDR3 DNA sequence: TGTGCCAGCAGTTTAGGGACTAGTTATCGGCACGAGCAGTACTTC. The encoded protein is CASSLGTSYRHEQYF.

The chain has TRBV21-1 and TRBJ1-6; the table's D gene call, TRBD1, was not cross checked with the DNA. TRBV21-1 is a documented pseudogene. This CDR3 is built from 16 residues. In nucleotides, the CDR3 is TGTGCCAGCAGCCCCCGGGGACAACTAAAGAATTCACCCCTCCACTTT. It is translated as CASSPRGQLKNSPLHF.

The rearrangement links TRBV10-3 to TRBJ1-5, with D maybe TRBD1 (6 bases). Germline assignment: CDR1 ENHRY and CDR2 SYGVKD. The length of the CDR3 is 13 residues. Trimming cost V 3 bases and J 4 bases, with 7 bases left between them. CDR3 nucleotide sequence: TGTGCCATCAGTGACGGACAGAATCAGCCCCAGCATTTT. Translation gives CAISDGQNQPQHF.

V gene TRBV5-1 combines with J gene TRBJ1-2, with D hard to call. The CDR3 sequence is 12 residues long. Per the germline V gene, CDR1 is SGHRS and CDR2 is YFSETQ. Trimming stripped 6 bases from V and 4 bases from J, with 10 bases between. CDR3 amino acids: CASTGAGYGYTF. The CDR3 DNA follows: TGCGCCAGCACAGGTGCCGGCTATGGCTACACCTTC.

The chain links TRBV18 to TRBJ2-3; TRBD2 agrees at 9 bases. The J segment lost 2 bases and the V segment lost 1 base, leaving 1 base of the junction unmatched. The CDR3 covers 15 residues. The V gene's germline CDR1 is KGHSH and CDR2 LQKENI. CDR3 in amino acids: CASSPQRGDTDTQYF. CDR3 nucleotide sequence: TGTGCCAGCTCACCACAGCGGGGGGACACAGATACGCAGTATTTT.

V is TRBV2 and J is TRBJ2-1; D may be TRBD2 (6 bases). Germline CDR1 and CDR2: SNHLY and FYNNEI. V was shortened by 2 bases and J by 8 bases, with 16 bases between the two germline ends. CDR3 length: 15 residues. CDR3 nucleotides: TGTGCCAGCAGTGAACGCGGGGCGGCTTTCGATGAGCAGTTCTTC. The encoded protein is CASSERGAAFDEQFF.

This chain uses TRBV30 with TRBJ2-1; 12 nucleotides align to TRBD2. J was trimmed by 8 bases and V by 3 bases; bases with no gene match: 5. The CDR3 has 14 residues. Germline V gene lookup returns CDR1 GTSNPN and CDR2 SVGIG (reference sequence). The CDR3 spells CAWSLAGGADEQFF. The CDR3 DNA reads TGTGCCTGGAGCCTAGCGGGGGGGGCGGATGAGCAGTTCTTC.

This clone was recorded a few times. The chain employs TRBV4-1 and TRBJ1-2, with TRBD1 identical over 12 bases. Germline V gene lookup returns CDR1 MGHRA and CDR2 YSYEKL. V lost 2 bases, J lost 4 bases, and 8 bases stayed unmatched. The CDR3 loop spans 17 amino acids. This CDR3 is CASSQTYGTGGVYGYTF. The CDR3 bases are TGCGCCAGCAGCCAAACTTACGGGACAGGGGGCGTCTATGGCTACACCTTC.

V usage is TRBV2 and J usage is TRBJ1-2; 8 nucleotides align to TRBD1. This CDR3 is built from 13 residues. CDR1 is SNHLY, CDR2 FYNNEI, per germline. The trim removed 8 bases at V and 5 bases at J, leaving 7 bases unmatched. CDR3 sequence (DNA): TGTGCCAGCGGGGACAGGTCGTCGTATGGCTACACCTTC. Translation gives CASGDRSSYGYTF.

The genes are TRBV24-1 and TRBJ2-1; TRBD2 might be the D (6 bases). Germline CDR1 and CDR2: KGHDR and SFDVKD. Trimming removed 4 bases from V and 5 bases from J, with 11 bases in between. The CDR3 contains 14 residues. Written as DNA, the CDR3 is TGTGCCACCAGTGAATCTAGCGTAAACAATGAGCAGTTCTTC. Its translation: CATSESSVNNEQFF.